What follows are 9 T cell receptor beta chains derived from one specimen sequenced in a study of cytomegalovirus exposure and HLA in healthy donors (dated by TCRdb to about 2017). Library generation was performed with the immunoSEQ multiplex PCR assay. For the multiplex PCR, a mixture combining 60 forward primers for TCR Vbeta segments and 13 reverse primers for TCR Jbeta segments was used. TCRdb took over this immuneACCESS table, retaining in-frame rearrangements with V and J assigned. Such tables are incomplete; in checked studies, under half of the missing clones stem from an unresolved V gene, and the remainder is unexplained. The sample table shows 95,000 to 150,000 clones, and around 66% are seen once. The ten top clones hold approximately 1.5% of the sample. The sample comprised PBMCs. The receptors originated from a man younger than 30 in good health and CMV-seronegative.

The J gene is TRBJ1-5, the V gene TRBV28; 7 nucleotides line up with TRBD1. V gave up 6 bases and J gave up 7 bases; unmatched junction bases: 6. The CDR3 runs 13 residues. Germline CDR1 is MDHEN and CDR2 is SYDVKM. The CDR3 DNA reads as TGTGCCAGCAGCAAAGACAGGGTCCAGCCCCAGCATTTT. Translation: CASSKDRVQPQHF.

As regards this clone: At one boundary the junction diverges from the germline segment, which might be a read error. The same CDR3 also results from other DNA sequences found in this sample. The CDR3 sequence: CASSPKTGLAEAFF. The DNA for the CDR3 is TGTGCTAGCAGCCCAAAGACAGGGTTGGCTGAAGCTTTCTTT. This chain connects TRBV14 to TRBJ1-1; 7 nucleotides align to TRBD1. CDR1 SGHDN and CDR2 FVKESK come from the germline V gene. The length of the CDR3 is 14 residues.

The chain employs TRBV2 and TRBJ1-5, with D possibly TRBD1 on 5 matching bases. The length of the CDR3 is 15 residues. Per germline, CDR1 SNHLY and CDR2 FYNNEI. V was shortened by 7 bases and J by 3 bases, with 16 bases between the two germline ends. CDR3 DNA: TGTGCCAGCACGGGGGGGGGTGGAAACAATCAGCCCCAGCATTTT. Its translation is CASTGGGGNNQPQHF.

This clone was detected once. V and J are TRBV29-1 and TRBJ1-2; unclear D gene. The germline V gene has CDR1 SQVTM and CDR2 ANQGSEA. The V gene lost 4 bases and the J gene lost 6 bases, with 6 bases spanning the gap. The CDR3 extends over 10 amino acids. CDR3 in amino acids: CSVVRDGYTF. Written as DNA, the CDR3 is TGCAGCGTTGTGAGGGATGGCTACACCTTC. Full variable domain (missing parts from reference TRBV29-1 and TRBJ1-2): SAVISQKPSRDICQRGTSLTIQCQVDSQVTMMFWYRQQPGQSLTLIATANQGSEATYESGFVIDKFPISRPNLTFSTLTVSNMSPEDSSIYLCSVVRDGYTFGSGTRLTVV.

The J gene is TRBJ2-7, the V gene TRBV6-6; D possibly corresponds to TRBD1 (8 bases). Trimming removed 7 bases at V and 4 bases at J, with 17 bases between. Germline values: CDR1 MNHNY, CDR2 SVGAGI (reference sequence). The CDR3 extends over 14 amino acids. The CDR3 nucleotides are TGTGCCAGCAATATCGTACAGGGGGGGTACGAGCAGTACTTC. Translation gives CASNIVQGGYEQYF.

This clone came up a few times. The rearrangement joins TRBV5-5 to TRBJ2-1; D remains ambiguous. CDR1 SGHKS and CDR2 YYEKEE come from the germline V gene (reference sequence). The V gene lost 0 bases and the J gene lost 10 bases, with 5 bases spanning the gap. CDR3 length equals 11 residues. The CDR3 nucleotides read TGTGCCAGCAGCTTGGTCGGGGAGCAGTTCTTC. It codes for CASSLVGEQFF.

The chain uses TRBV7-9 and TRBJ2-7; possibly TRBD1 for D (6 bases). Trimming left V 5 bases short and J 5 bases short, with 13 bases between. CDR1 SEHNR and CDR2 FQNEAQ come from the germline V gene (reference sequence). CDR3 length: 13 amino acids. CDR3 sequence reads: CASSRTGSDEQYF. As DNA, the CDR3 is TGTGCCAGCAGCCGAACAGGGTCTGACGAGCAGTACTTC.

CDR3 DNA sequence: TGTGCCAGCAGTGAAAGGGGACTAGCGTACACAGATACGCAGTATTTT. Translating it yields CASSERGLAYTDTQYF. The chain links TRBV2 to TRBJ2-3; TRBD2 agrees at 10 bases. Germline V lookup: CDR1 SNHLY, CDR2 FYNNEI. Germline trimming cut 2 bases from V and 2 bases from J; bases unmatched to any gene: 4. The CDR3 is made up of 16 amino acids.

CDR3 bases: TGTGCCAGCAGAGCGAGTAATGAGCAGTTCTTC. This translates into CASRASNEQFF. The chain is built from TRBV11-2 and TRBJ2-1, with unresolved D. The germline gives CDR1 SGHAT, CDR2 FQNNGV. V lost 6 bases, J lost 7 bases, and 7 bases lay in between. This CDR3 region has 11 residues.